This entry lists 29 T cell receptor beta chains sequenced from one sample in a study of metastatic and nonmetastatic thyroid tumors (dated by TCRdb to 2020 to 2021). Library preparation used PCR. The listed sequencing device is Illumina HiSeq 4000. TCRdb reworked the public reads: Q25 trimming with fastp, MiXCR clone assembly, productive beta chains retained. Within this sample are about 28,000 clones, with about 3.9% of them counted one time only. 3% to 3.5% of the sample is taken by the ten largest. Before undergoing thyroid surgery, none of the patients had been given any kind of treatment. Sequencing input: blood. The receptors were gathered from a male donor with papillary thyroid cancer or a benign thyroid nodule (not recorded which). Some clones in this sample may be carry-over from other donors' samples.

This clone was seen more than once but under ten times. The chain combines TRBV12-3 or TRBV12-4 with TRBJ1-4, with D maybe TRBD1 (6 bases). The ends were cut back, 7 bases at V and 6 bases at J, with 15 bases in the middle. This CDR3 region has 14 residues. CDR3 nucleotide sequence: TGTGCCAGCAAAAAACAGGGACTTGATGAAAAACTGTTTTTT. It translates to CASKKQGLDEKLFF.

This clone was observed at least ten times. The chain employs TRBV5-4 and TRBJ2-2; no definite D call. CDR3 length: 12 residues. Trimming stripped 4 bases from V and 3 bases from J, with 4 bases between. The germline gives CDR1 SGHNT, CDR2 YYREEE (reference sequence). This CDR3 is CASSAHTGELFF. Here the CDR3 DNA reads TGTGCCAGCAGCGCCCACACCGGGGAGCTGTTTTTT.

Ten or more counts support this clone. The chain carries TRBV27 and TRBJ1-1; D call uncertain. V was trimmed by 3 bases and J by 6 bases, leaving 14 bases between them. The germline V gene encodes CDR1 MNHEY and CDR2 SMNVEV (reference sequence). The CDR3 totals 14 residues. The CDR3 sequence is CASSLLLGSSEAFF. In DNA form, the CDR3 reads TGTGCCAGCAGTTTGCTACTCGGTTCGTCTGAAGCTTTCTTT.

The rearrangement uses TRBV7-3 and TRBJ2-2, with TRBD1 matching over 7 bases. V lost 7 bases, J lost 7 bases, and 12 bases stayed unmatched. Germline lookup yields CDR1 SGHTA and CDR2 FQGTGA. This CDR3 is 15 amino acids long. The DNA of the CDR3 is TGTGCCAGCACCCCATCGCCACAGGGGTTCGGGGAGCTGTTTTTT. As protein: CASTPSPQGFGELFF.

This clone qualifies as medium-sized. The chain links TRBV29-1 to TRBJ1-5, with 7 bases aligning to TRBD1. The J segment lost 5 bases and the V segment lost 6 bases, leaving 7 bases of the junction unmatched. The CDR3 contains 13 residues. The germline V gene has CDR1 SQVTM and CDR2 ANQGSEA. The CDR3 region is CSVVLGGDQPQHF. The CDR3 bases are TGCAGCGTCGTCTTAGGGGGCGATCAGCCCCAGCATTTT.

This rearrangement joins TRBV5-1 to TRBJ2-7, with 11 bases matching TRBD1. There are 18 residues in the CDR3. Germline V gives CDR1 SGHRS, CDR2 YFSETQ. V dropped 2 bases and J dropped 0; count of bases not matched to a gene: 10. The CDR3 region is CASSFGQGALTYSYEQYF. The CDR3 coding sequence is TGCGCCAGCAGCTTTGGACAGGGGGCATTGACCTACTCCTACGAGCAGTACTTC. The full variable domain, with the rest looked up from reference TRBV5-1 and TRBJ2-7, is KAGVTQTPRYLIKTRGQQVTLSCSPISGHRSVSWYQQTPGQGLQFLFEYFSETQRNKGNFPGRFSGRQFSNSRSEMNVSTLELGDSALYLCASSFGQGALTYSYEQYFGPGTRLTVT.

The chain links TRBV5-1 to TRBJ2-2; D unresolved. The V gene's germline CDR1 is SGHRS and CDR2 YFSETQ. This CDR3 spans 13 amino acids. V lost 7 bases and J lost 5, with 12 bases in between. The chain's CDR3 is CASVPDPTGELFF. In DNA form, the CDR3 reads TGCGCCAGCGTACCCGACCCTACCGGGGAGCTGTTTTTT. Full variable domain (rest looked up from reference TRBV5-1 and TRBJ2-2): KAGVTQTPRYLIKTRGQQVTLSCSPISGHRSVSWYQQTPGQGLQFLFEYFSETQRNKGNFPGRFSGRQFSNSRSEMNVSTLELGDSALYLCASVPDPTGELFFGEGSRLTVL.

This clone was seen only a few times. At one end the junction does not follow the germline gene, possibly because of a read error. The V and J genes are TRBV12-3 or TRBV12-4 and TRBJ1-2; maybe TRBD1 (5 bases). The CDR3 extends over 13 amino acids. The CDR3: CASSDDSVYVYTF. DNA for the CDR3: TGTGCCAGCAGCGACGACAGTGTCTATGTCTACACCTTC.

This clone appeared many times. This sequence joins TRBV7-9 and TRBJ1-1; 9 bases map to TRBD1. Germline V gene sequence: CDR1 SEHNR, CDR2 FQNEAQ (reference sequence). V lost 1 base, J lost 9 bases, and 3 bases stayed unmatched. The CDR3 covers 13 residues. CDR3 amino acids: CASSLGQGEKAFF. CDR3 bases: TGTGCCAGCAGCTTAGGACAGGGGGAGAAAGCTTTCTTT.

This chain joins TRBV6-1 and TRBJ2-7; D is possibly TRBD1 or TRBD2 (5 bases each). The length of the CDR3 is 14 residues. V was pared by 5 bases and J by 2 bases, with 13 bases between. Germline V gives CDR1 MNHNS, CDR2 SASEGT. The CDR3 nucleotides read TGTGCCAGCAGTCCCAGGGACCTAGCCTACGAGCAGTACTTC. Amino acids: CASSPRDLAYEQYF.

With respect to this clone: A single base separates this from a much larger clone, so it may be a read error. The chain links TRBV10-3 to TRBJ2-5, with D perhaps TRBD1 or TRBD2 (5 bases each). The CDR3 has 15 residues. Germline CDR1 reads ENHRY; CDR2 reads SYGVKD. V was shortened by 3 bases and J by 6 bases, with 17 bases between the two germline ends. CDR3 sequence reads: CAISDPRQWGKTQYF. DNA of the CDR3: TGTGCCATCAGTGATCCTCGACAGTGGGGGAAGACCCAGTACTTC.

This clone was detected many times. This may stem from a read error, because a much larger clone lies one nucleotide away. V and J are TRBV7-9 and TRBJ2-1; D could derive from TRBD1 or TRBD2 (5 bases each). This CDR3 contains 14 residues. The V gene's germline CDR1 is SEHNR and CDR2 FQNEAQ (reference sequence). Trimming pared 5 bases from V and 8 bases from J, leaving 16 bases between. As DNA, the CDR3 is TGTGCCAGCAGCGCCGGGGCAGCGCGGGATGAGCAGTTCTTC. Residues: CASSAGAARDEQFF.

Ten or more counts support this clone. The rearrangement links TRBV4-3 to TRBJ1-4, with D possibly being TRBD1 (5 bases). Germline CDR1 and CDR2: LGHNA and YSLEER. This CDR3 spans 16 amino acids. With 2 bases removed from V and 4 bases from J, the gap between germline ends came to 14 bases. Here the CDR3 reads CASSQFYTGGNEKLFF. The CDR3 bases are TGCGCCAGCAGCCAATTCTATACAGGAGGTAATGAAAAACTGTTTTTT.

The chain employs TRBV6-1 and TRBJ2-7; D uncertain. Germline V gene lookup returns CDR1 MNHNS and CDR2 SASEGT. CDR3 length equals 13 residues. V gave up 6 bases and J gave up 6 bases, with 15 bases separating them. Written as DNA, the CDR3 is TGTGCCAGCAGGGAGTTAGCCCGCCGCGAGCAGTACTTC. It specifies CASRELARREQYF.

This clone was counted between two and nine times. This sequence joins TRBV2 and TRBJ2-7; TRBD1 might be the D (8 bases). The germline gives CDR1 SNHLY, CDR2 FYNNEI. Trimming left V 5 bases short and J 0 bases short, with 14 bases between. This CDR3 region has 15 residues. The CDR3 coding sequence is TGTGCCAGCAGTTCAGGGGGCGGGAGCTCCTACGAGCAGTACTTC. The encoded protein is CASSSGGGSSYEQYF.

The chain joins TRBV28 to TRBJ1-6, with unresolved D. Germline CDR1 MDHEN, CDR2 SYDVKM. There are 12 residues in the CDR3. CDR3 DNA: TGTGAAGGCAGGCCTCAATATTCACCCCTCCACTTT. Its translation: CEGRPQYSPLHF.

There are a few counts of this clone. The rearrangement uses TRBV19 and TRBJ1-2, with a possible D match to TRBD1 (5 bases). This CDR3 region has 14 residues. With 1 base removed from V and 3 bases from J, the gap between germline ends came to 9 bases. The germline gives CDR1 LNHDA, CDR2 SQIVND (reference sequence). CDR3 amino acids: CASSIGGAYYGYTF. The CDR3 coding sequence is TGTGCCAGTAGTATAGGCGGGGCCTACTATGGCTACACCTTC.

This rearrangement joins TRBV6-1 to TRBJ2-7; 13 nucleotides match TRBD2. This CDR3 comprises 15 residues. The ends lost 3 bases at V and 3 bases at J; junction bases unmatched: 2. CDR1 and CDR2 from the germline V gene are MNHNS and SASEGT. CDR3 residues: CASSDRLAGGYEQYF. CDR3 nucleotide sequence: TGTGCCAGCAGTGACCGACTAGCGGGAGGCTACGAGCAGTACTTC.

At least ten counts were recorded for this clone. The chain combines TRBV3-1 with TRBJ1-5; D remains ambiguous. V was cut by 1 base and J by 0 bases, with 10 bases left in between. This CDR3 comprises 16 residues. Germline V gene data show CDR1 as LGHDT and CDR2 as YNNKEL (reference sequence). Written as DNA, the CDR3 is TGTGCCAGCAGCCAAGGGCGACGGATTAGCAATCAGCCCCAGCATTTT. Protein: CASSQGRRISNQPQHF.

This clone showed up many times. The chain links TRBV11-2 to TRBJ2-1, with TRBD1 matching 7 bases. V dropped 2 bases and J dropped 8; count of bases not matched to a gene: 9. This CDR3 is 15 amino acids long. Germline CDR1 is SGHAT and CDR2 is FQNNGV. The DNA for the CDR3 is TGTGCCAGCAGCTTATTTGCAGGGGGAGTCGATGAGCAGTTCTTC. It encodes CASSLFAGGVDEQFF. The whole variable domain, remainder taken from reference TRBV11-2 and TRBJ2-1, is EAGVAQSPRYKIIEKRQSVAFWCNPISGHATLYWYQQILGQGPKLLIQFQNNGVVDDSQLPKDRFSAERLKGVDSTLKIQPAKLEDSAVYLCASSLFAGGVDEQFFGPGTRLTVL.

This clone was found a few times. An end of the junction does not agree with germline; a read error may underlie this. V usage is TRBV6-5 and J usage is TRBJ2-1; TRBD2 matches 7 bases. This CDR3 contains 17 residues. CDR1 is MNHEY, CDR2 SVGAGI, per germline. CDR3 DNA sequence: TGTGCCAGCAATTACTCGGGCCTAGCGGAAAGGTACAATGAGCAGTTCTTC. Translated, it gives CASNYSGLAERYNEQFF.

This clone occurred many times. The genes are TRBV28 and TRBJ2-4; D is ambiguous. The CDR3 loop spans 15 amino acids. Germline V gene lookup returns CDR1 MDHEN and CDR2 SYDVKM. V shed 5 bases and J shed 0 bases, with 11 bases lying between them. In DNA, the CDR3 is TGTGCCAGCAGTCAAGAGAGGAGAGCCAAAAACATTCAGTACTTC. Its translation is CASSQERRAKNIQYF.

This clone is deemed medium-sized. CDR3 nucleotide sequence: TGTGCCAGCAGGGATACAGGGGGCTGGGAGGCTTTCTTT. It yields the protein CASRDTGGWEAFF. This chain joins TRBV6-1 and TRBJ1-1; 9 bases fit TRBD1. CDR1 and CDR2 (germline): MNHNS, SASEGT. The length of the CDR3 is 13 residues. Germline trimming cut 6 bases from V and 11 bases from J; bases unmatched to any gene: 10.

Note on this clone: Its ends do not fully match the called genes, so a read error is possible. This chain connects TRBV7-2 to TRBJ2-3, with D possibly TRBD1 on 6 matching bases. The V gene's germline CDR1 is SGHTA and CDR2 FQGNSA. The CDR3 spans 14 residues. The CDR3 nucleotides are TGTGCCAGAAACTTTCCGGGAAGGACAGATAAGCAGTATTTT. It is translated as CARNFPGRTDKQYF.

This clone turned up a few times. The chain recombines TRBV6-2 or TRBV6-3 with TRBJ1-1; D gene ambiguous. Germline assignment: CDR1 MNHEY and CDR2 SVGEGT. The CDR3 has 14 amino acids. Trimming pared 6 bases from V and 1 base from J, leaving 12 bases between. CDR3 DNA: TGTGCCAGCAGACCCGAGTACGGGAACACTGAAGCTTTCTTT. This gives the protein CASRPEYGNTEAFF.

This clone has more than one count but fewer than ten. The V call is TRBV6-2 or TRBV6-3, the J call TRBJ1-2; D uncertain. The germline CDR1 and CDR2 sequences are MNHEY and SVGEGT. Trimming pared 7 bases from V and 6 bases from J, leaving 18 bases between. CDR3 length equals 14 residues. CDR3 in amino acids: CASNVPGRIDGYTF. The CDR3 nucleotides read TGTGCCAGCAACGTTCCGGGGAGGATCGATGGCTACACCTTC.

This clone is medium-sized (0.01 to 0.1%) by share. The CDR3 bases are TGTGCCAGCAGTTTTTTGGGAGCTAACTATGGCTACACCTTC. It encodes CASSFLGANYGYTF. The chain couples TRBV27 to TRBJ1-2; the D is unclear. The V end lost 3 bases, the J end lost 0 bases, and 8 bases lay between the germline ends. CDR3 length: 14 amino acids. Germline assignment: CDR1 MNHEY and CDR2 SMNVEV (reference sequence).

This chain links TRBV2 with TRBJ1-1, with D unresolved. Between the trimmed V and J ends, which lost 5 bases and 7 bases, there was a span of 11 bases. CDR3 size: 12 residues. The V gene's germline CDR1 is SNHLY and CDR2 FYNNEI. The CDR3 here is CASSYTESEAFF. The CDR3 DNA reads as TGTGCCAGCAGTTATACAGAAAGTGAAGCTTTCTTT.

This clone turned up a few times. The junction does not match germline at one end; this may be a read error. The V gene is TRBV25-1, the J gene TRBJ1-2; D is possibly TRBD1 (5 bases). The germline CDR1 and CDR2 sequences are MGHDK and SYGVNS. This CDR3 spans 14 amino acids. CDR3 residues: CSSSSDSGNYVHTF. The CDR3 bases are TGTTCCAGTTCGAGCGACAGCGGTAACTATGTCCACACCTTC.